This T cell receptor beta chain originates from a study of CD8+ T cells in alopecia areata. For the study at large: Patients in the treated group were given tofacitinib by mouth, 5 to 10 mg twice a day.

Looked up from germline, CDR1 is SGHDN and CDR2 is FVKESK. The V segment lost 1 base and the J segment 7 bases; nucleotides outside the gene matches: 13. The CDR3 covers 18 residues. Following extraction, RNA underwent reverse transcription to cDNA, which served as the sequencing template. Repertoires were generated with immunoSEQ multiplex PCR, while TCRdb's copy carries only in-frame clones and drops some. Of some 150,000 clones in the sample, about 53% were seen once. This clone was found a few times. Its antigen is as yet unknown. Punch biopsies of lesional scalp, plus peripheral blood, were taken from alopecia areata patients. The authors sorted CD4+ and CD8+ T cells from PBMCs. Study-level findings and limits: Affected lesional scalp, above all in alopecia totalis/universalis, was more clonal than normal scalp.

The sequence derives from a human donor with alopecia areata. Sequenced material: CD8+ T cells sorted from blood, taken at week 0. The chain is built from TRBV14 and TRBJ2-1; 10 bases are a match to TRBD2. CDR3: CASSQAHPGLARWNEQFF. CDR3 sequence (DNA): TGTGCCAGCAGCCAAGCCCATCCGGGACTAGCGCGGTGGAATGAGCAGTTCTTC. Supplemented by reference TRBV14 and TRBJ2-1, the full variable domain reads EAGVTQFPSHSVIEKGQTVTLRCDPISGHDNLYWYRRVMGKEIKFLLHFVKESKQDESGMPNNRFLAERTGGTYSTLKVQPAELEDSGVYFCASSQAHPGLARWNEQFFGPGTRLTVL.